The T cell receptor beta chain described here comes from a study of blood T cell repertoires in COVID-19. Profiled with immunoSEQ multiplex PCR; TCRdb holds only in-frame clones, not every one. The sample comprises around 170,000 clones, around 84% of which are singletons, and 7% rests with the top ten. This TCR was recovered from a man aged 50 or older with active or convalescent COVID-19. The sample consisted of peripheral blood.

CDR3 in DNA: TGCGCCAGCAGCCAAGGAGTGAGACAGGGGTGGACTGAAGCTTTCTTT. It codes for CASSQGVRQGWTEAFF. The chain joins TRBV4-3 to TRBJ1-1, with 8 bases that match TRBD1. The CDR3 has 16 residues. CDR1 is LGHNA, CDR2 YSLEER, per germline. The V gene end was trimmed by 1 base and the J gene end by 5 bases; junction bases not matched to a gene: 9.